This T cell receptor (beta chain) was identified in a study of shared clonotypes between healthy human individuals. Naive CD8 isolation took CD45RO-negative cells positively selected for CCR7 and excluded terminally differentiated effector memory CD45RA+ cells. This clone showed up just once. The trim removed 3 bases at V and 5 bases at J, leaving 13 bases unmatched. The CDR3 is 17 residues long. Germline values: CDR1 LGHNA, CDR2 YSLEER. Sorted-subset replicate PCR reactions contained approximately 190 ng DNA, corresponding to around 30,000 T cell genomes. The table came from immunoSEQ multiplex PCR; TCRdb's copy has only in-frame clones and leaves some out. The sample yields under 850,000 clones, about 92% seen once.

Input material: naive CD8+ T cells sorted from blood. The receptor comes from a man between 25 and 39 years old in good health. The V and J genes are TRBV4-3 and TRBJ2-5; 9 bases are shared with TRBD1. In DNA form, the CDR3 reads TGCGCCAGCAGCCAGGAACGAATCACAGGGGGCCAGGAGACCCAGTACTTC. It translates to CASSQERITGGQETQYF.